What follows describes a single T cell receptor beta chain. The antigen is undetermined. This record belongs to a study of vaccination and CD4 T cells after COVID-19. The ends were cut back, 7 bases at V and 4 bases at J, with 20 bases in the middle. CDR1 and CDR2 (germline): MNHNS, SASEGT. The CDR3 has 16 amino acids. The treatment here: roughly nine-day PBMC culture with coronavirus spike peptide pools or control peptides (ViraFEST assay). Positive tests by PCR, dated March to December 2020, predated US Alpha, Beta and Delta variants. Sequence data for DNA of cultured CD4+ T cells were generated by the Oncomine TCR Beta short-read assay. MiXCR, run by TCRdb on the PCR reads, gives a single entry per CDR3 protein. Of roughly 20,000 distinct CDR3 sequences in the sample, about 50% were seen once.

V is TRBV6-1 and J is TRBJ1-5; a possible D gene is TRBD1 (5 bases). The source of this sequence is a human donor with COVID-19. The specimen sequenced was cultured CD4+ T cells from blood. The CDR3 region is CASNDGAQKQNQPQHF. CDR3 sequence (DNA): TGTGCCAGCAACGACGGGGCCCAGAAACAGAATCAGCCCCAGCATTTT.